These 20 T cell receptor beta chains originate from one sample sequenced in a study of cytomegalovirus exposure and HLA in healthy donors. PCR used 60 Vbeta primers and 13 Jbeta primers. Profiled with immunoSEQ multiplex PCR; TCRdb holds only in-frame clones, not every one. The sample holds around 180,000 clones, about 80% seen once. Material: PBMCs. These receptors were taken from a man between 18 and 29 years old in good health and CMV-seronegative.

V and J are TRBV5-1 and TRBJ2-7; maybe TRBD1 (5 bases). With 0 bases removed from V and 3 bases from J, the gap between germline ends came to 10 bases. Germline-derived CDR1 and CDR2 are SGHRS and YFSETQ. This CDR3 region has 14 residues. CDR3 region: CASSLAWQGYEQYF. CDR3 nucleotide sequence: TGCGCCAGCAGCTTGGCTTGGCAGGGCTACGAGCAGTACTTC.

The V call is TRBV28, the J call TRBJ1-4, with 9 bases fitting TRBD1. The length of the CDR3 is 16 residues. Trimming removed 2 bases from V and 8 bases from J; junction bases left unmatched: 9. CDR1 and CDR2 (germline): MDHEN, SYDVKM. The CDR3 spells CASSLEGQGLKEKLFF. CDR3 nucleotides: TGTGCCAGCAGTTTAGAGGGACAGGGACTAAAGGAAAAACTGTTTTTT.

The CDR3 is CASHPGMSTEAFF. CDR3 nucleotides: TGTGCCTCTCACCCGGGGATGAGCACTGAAGCTTTCTTT. V gene TRBV7-9 combines with J gene TRBJ1-1; D remains unclear. The V and J ends lost 11 bases and 4 bases respectively, with 17 bases between them. The germline V gene encodes CDR1 SEHNR and CDR2 FQNEAQ (reference sequence). The CDR3 is 13 amino acids.

CDR3 sequence reads: CASSQLTGERRKLFF. CDR3 coding DNA: TGCGCCAGCAGCCAACTGACAGGGGAGAGGCGAAAACTGTTTTTT. V usage is TRBV4-1 and J usage is TRBJ1-4; 8 bases map to TRBD1. Germline V gene sequence: CDR1 MGHRA, CDR2 YSYEKL. Losses at the gene ends were 2 bases for V and 10 bases for J; bases not matched to a gene: 9. The CDR3 length is 15 residues.

Turning to this clone: A junction end diverges from the germline sequence, so it may reflect a read error. The V and J genes are TRBV13 and TRBJ2-7; 11 nucleotides match TRBD1. The germline V gene encodes CDR1 PRHDT and CDR2 FYEKMQ (reference sequence). The CDR3 loop spans 14 amino acids. The CDR3 reads CASSLGQGASEQYF. The DNA of the CDR3 is TGTGCCAGCAGCCTAGGACAGGGGGCATCCGAGCAGTACTTC.

The V gene is TRBV30, the J gene TRBJ1-1; weak D call: TRBD1 (6 bases). This CDR3 has 13 amino acids. Germline V lookup: CDR1 GTSNPN, CDR2 SVGIG (reference sequence). V dropped 5 bases and J dropped 1 base, with 11 bases sitting between them. In DNA form, the CDR3 reads TGTGCCTGGTCCGGGACATCGAACACTGAAGCTTTCTTT. Its protein product is CAWSGTSNTEAFF.

The chain uses TRBV11-2 and TRBJ1-1; D remains ambiguous. Trimming left V 1 base short and J 7 bases short, with 10 bases between. This CDR3 has 13 residues. Germline CDR1 is SGHAT and CDR2 is FQNNGV. The CDR3 here is CASSLAGSREAFF. The CDR3 DNA reads TGTGCCAGCAGCTTAGCAGGCTCCCGTGAAGCTTTCTTT.

V is TRBV5-1 and J is TRBJ2-7, with 8 bases aligning to TRBD2. The CDR3 extends over 14 amino acids. The germline V gene has CDR1 SGHRS and CDR2 YFSETQ. J lost 3 bases, V lost 5 bases, and 7 bases had no gene match. The CDR3 DNA sequence: TGCGCCAGCAGTACGGGAGGGGGTGGCTACGAGCAGTACTTC. Protein product: CASSTGGGGYEQYF.

The CDR3 region is CTVRGAGRYNEQFF. The CDR3 DNA reads TGCACGGTACGTGGGGCAGGGCGCTACAATGAGCAGTTCTTC. The J gene is TRBJ2-1, the V gene TRBV29-1; a possible D gene is TRBD1 (5 bases). The CDR3 covers 14 residues. Per germline, CDR1 SQVTM and CDR2 ANQGSEA.

On this clone itself: This sample also contains other DNA sequences that code for the same CDR3. This sequence joins TRBV5-1 and TRBJ2-3, with D tentatively TRBD1 (6 bases). V was cut by 4 bases and J by 0 bases, with 12 bases left in between. The germline V gene has CDR1 SGHRS and CDR2 YFSETQ. The length of the CDR3 is 15 residues. The CDR3 is CASSLGTLSTDTQYF. The CDR3, as DNA: TGCGCCAGCAGCCTCGGGACACTGAGCACAGATACGCAGTATTTT. Variable domain in full (rest from reference TRBV5-1 and TRBJ2-3): KAGVTQTPRYLIKTRGQQVTLSCSPISGHRSVSWYQQTPGQGLQFLFEYFSETQRNKGNFPGRFSGRQFSNSRSEMNVSTLELGDSALYLCASSLGTLSTDTQYFGPGTRLTVL.

The CDR3 reads CASSFERNTEAFF. The CDR3 nucleotides read TGCGCCAGCAGCTTTGAGAGGAACACTGAAGCTTTCTTT. The rearrangement links TRBV5-1 to TRBJ1-1; no clear D gene. Per germline, CDR1 SGHRS and CDR2 YFSETQ. The CDR3 loop spans 13 amino acids. V shed 2 bases and J shed 1 base, with 6 bases lying between them.

The chain combines TRBV7-9 with TRBJ1-5; D remains unclear. The V and J ends lost 1 base and 6 bases respectively, with 7 bases between them. The germline V gene encodes CDR1 SEHNR and CDR2 FQNEAQ (reference sequence). The CDR3 consists of 13 residues. Written as DNA, the CDR3 is TGTGCCAGCAGCTTAGTAACAAGTCAGCCCCAGCATTTT. The encoded protein is CASSLVTSQPQHF.

This chain connects TRBV27 to TRBJ2-1, with D maybe TRBD2 (5 bases). Germline CDR1 is MNHEY and CDR2 is SMNVEV (reference sequence). This CDR3 is 12 amino acids long. Trimming removed 2 bases from V and 6 bases from J, with 5 bases in between. The CDR3 loop reads CASSLGSNEQFF. The CDR3 DNA follows: TGTGCCAGCAGTTTAGGGAGCAATGAGCAGTTCTTC.

The rearrangement uses TRBV5-1 and TRBJ1-1; possible D gene TRBD1, 5 bases. The germline CDR1 and CDR2 sequences are SGHRS and YFSETQ. Between the trimmed V and J ends, which lost 0 bases and 7 bases, there was a span of 13 bases. The CDR3 contains 14 residues. The CDR3 loop is CASSLAGGESEAFF. Written as DNA, the CDR3 is TGCGCCAGCAGCTTGGCCGGGGGGGAGAGTGAAGCTTTCTTT.

This clone appeared a few times. In nucleotides, the CDR3 is TGTGCCAGCAGTGACTCGACTAGCCGTAGCCCGTGCACAGATACGCAGTATTTT. This encodes CASSDSTSRSPCTDTQYF. The chain links TRBV6-4 to TRBJ2-3; 7 bases agree with TRBD2. The CDR3 is made up of 18 amino acids. Germline CDR1 reads MRHNA; CDR2 reads SNTAGT. J was trimmed by 1 base and V by 0 bases; bases with no gene match: 10.

The rearrangement links TRBV27 to TRBJ2-1; D might be TRBD2 (6 bases). This CDR3 region has 17 residues. CDR1 is MNHEY and CDR2 is SMNVEV in the germline V gene (reference sequence). With 3 bases removed from V and 3 bases from J, the gap between germline ends came to 18 bases. CDR3 bases: TGTGCCAGCAGTTTTTTAAGTAGTCCGGAGGGCTACAATGAGCAGTTCTTC. Translated, it gives CASSFLSSPEGYNEQFF.

This clone was picked up one time. This CDR3 is CSVEAGIGNQRDGRAEAFF. Here the CDR3 DNA reads TGCAGCGTTGAAGCGGGTATCGGGAACCAGCGGGACGGGAGGGCTGAAGCTTTCTTT. The chain couples TRBV29-1 to TRBJ1-1; a weak D match, TRBD1 (5 bases). The CDR3 sequence is 19 residues long. In germline, CDR1 is SQVTM, CDR2 ANQGSEA. Trimming took 1 base from V and 6 from J, leaving 30 bases between them.

The chain recombines TRBV5-1 with TRBJ1-5, with no clear D. Trimming took off 2 bases at V and 3 bases at J, with 9 bases between the two ends. The CDR3 runs to 14 residues. CDR1 is SGHRS, CDR2 YFSETQ, per germline. The CDR3 region is CASSLAGDNQPQHF. The CDR3 coding sequence is TGCGCCAGCAGCTTAGCCGGAGACAATCAGCCCCAGCATTTT.

This clone was seen ten or more times. CDR3 in amino acids: CASSQDFTTFYEQYF. The CDR3 nucleotides are TGCGCCAGCAGCCAAGACTTCACAACCTTCTACGAGCAGTACTTC. J is TRBJ2-7 and V is TRBV4-1, with D unclear. Germline V gene data show CDR1 as MGHRA and CDR2 as YSYEKL. V was pared by 0 bases and J by 3 bases, with 12 bases between. This CDR3 region has 15 residues.

This clone was observed once. V usage is TRBV7-6 and J usage is TRBJ1-4, with TRBD1 identical over 7 bases. V trimming: 5 bases; J trimming: 4 bases; junction bases outside the gene matches: 7. The CDR3 is made up of 15 amino acids. CDR1 and CDR2 from the germline V gene are SGHVS and FNYEAQ. The CDR3: CASSTSGTVNEKLFF. The CDR3 DNA follows: TGTGCCAGCAGCACGTCCGGGACAGTTAATGAAAAACTGTTTTTT.